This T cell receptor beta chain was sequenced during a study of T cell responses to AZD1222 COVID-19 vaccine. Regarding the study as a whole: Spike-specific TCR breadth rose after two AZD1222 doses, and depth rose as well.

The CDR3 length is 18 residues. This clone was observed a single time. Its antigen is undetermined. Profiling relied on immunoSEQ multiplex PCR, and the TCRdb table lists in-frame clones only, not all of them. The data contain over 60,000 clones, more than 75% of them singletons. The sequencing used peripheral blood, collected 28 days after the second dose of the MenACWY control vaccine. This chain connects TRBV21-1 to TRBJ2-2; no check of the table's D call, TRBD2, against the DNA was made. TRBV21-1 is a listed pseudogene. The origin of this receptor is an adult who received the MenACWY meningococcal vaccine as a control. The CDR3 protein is CASTKGDGGQRSTGELFF. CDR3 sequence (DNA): TGTGCCAGCACTAAAGGGGACGGGGGGCAGAGATCCACCGGGGAGCTGTTTTTT.